The rows below give T cell receptor beta chains drawn from one sample of a study of blood T cell repertoires in COVID-19. TCRdb's table, derived via immunoSEQ multiplex PCR, lists solely in-frame clones and lacks some. The sample includes roughly 230,000 clones, about 80% of them seen just once. The sample comprised peripheral blood. These TCRs come from a woman aged 45-59 years with acute or convalescent COVID-19. CDR3s include the opening cysteine and the closing phenylalanine or tryptophan. Each record gives: CDR3 length, D gene, J gene, clone size, V gene, CDR3 protein, CDR3 DNA. D genes are given only for firm matches. Size values are once, few and many counts, or a class for expanded clones, and some rows have none.

>15|NA|TRBJ1-2|NA|TRBV19
CASSIGEGQWDGYTF
TGTGCCAGTAGTATTGGGGAAGGACAGTGGGATGGCTACACCTTC
>17|TRBD1|TRBJ1-4|NA|TRBV4-1
CASSPYFRDRGSVGLFF
TGCGCCAGCAGTCCTTATTTCCGGGACAGGGGTTCAGTGGGACTGTTTTTT
>14|NA|TRBJ2-7|few|TRBV5-4
CASSRGAGTYEQYF
TGTGCCAGCAGCCGGGGGGCGGGGACCTACGAGCAGTACTTC
>15|TRBD1|TRBJ1-6|NA|TRBV5-1
CASSLEGTEESPLHF
TGCGCCAGCAGCTTGGAAGGGACAGAGGAGTCACCCCTCCACTTT
>15|TRBD2|TRBJ2-5|NA|TRBV28
CASSSITAGIETQYF
TGTGCCAGCAGTTCCATTACAGCGGGAATTGAGACCCAGTACTTC
>12|NA|TRBJ1-3|NA|TRBV10-3
CAVASSGNTIYF
TGTGCGGTGGCTAGCTCTGGAAACACCATATATTTT
>14|TRBD1|TRBJ2-2|NA|TRBV10-3
CAIQGTGNTGELFF
TGTGCCATCCAGGGGACAGGGAACACCGGGGAGCTGTTTTTT
>12|NA|TRBJ1-1|NA|TRBV28
CASSLGSWEAFF
TGTGCCAGCAGCTTGGGCAGTTGGGAAGCTTTCTTT
>15|NA|TRBJ2-2|NA|TRBV5-4
CASSWTAGFTGELFF
TGTGCCAGCAGCTGGACCGCAGGGTTCACCGGGGAGCTGTTTTTT
>14|NA|TRBJ2-7|NA|TRBV19
CATSVGWSSYEQYF
TGTGCCACTTCGGTCGGGTGGAGCTCCTACGAGCAGTACTTC
>15|TRBD1|TRBJ1-2|NA|TRBV4-2
CASSQDVDRGRGYTF
TGTGCCAGCAGCCAAGACGTGGACAGGGGGCGCGGCTACACCTTC
>14|TRBD1|TRBJ2-7|NA|TRBV23-1
CASSQGTGSYEQYF
TGCGCCAGCAGTCAAGGGACAGGGAGCTACGAGCAGTACTTC
>13|TRBD1|TRBJ1-2|NA|TRBV12-3/TRBV12-4
CASTDDRVRGYTF
TGTGCCAGCACCGACGACAGGGTTAGAGGCTACACCTTC
>14|NA|TRBJ1-3|NA|TRBV28
CASMGGGRGNTIYF
TGTGCCAGCATGGGGGGAGGGCGAGGAAACACCATATATTTT
>11|NA|TRBJ1-2|once|TRBV7-3
CASSSGQGYTF
TGTGCCAGCAGCTCTGGACAGGGCTACACCTTC
>15|NA|TRBJ2-5|NA|TRBV19
CASGRGADPQETQYF
TGTGCCAGTGGGAGAGGCGCAGACCCTCAAGAGACCCAGTACTTC
>13|NA|TRBJ2-2|NA|TRBV10-3
CAIGRGNTGELFF
TGTGCCATCGGAAGGGGCAACACCGGGGAGCTGTTTTTT
>17|TRBD1|TRBJ1-2|NA|TRBV28
CASSRTTGTAPYYGYTF
TGTGCCAGCAGTCGCACTACCGGGACAGCGCCGTACTATGGCTACACCTTC
>14|NA|TRBJ2-5|few|TRBV5-4
CASSLGTRQETQYF
TGTGCCAGCAGCCTGGGGACAAGGCAAGAGACCCAGTACTTC
>15|NA|TRBJ1-2|NA|TRBV4-3
CASSQERRSDYGYTF
TGCGCCAGCAGCCAAGAGAGGCGGTCGGACTATGGCTACACCTTC
>15|TRBD2|TRBJ2-5|once|TRBV9
CASSVGAGSQETQYF
TGTGCCAGCAGCGTAGGAGCGGGGAGCCAAGAGACCCAGTACTTC
>11|NA|TRBJ1-2|NA|TRBV19
CATQGPYGYTF
TGTGCCACCCAGGGGCCTTATGGCTACACCTTC
>11|NA|TRBJ2-7|NA|TRBV5-3
CARSFGLRTYF
TGTGCCAGAAGCTTTGGACTCCGCACATACTTC
>15|NA|TRBJ2-7|NA|TRBV27
CASSEAGTLTYEQYF
TGTGCCAGCAGTGAAGCCGGGACATTGACCTACGAGCAGTACTTC
>16|NA|TRBJ2-1|once|TRBV5-4
CASSFGQPSSYNEQFF
TGTGCCAGCAGCTTTGGACAGCCGAGCTCCTACAATGAGCAGTTCTTC
>16|NA|TRBJ2-1|NA|TRBV14
CASSQGVSGAYNEQFF
TGTGCCAGCAGCCAAGGAGTTAGCGGAGCCTACAATGAGCAGTTCTTC
>17|TRBD2|TRBJ2-2|NA|TRBV10-3
CAISGLADTMRTGELFF
TGTGCCATCAGCGGACTAGCGGATACCATGAGAACCGGGGAGCTGTTTTTT
>18|NA|TRBJ2-1|NA|TRBV28
CASSGSGQSIFAYNEQFF
TGTGCCAGCAGCGGAAGTGGGCAGTCGATATTTGCCTACAATGAGCAGTTCTTC
>14|NA|TRBJ2-7|NA|TRBV5-4
CASSLRTTSYEQYF
TGTGCCAGCAGCTTGCGGACAACTTCCTACGAGCAGTACTTC
>13|TRBD1|TRBJ1-1|once|TRBV6-1
CASSHRGGTEAFF
TGTGCCAGCAGCCACAGGGGGGGGACTGAAGCTTTCTTT
>15|TRBD1|TRBJ2-3|NA|TRBV7-2
CASSSGQGDADTQYF
TGTGCCAGCAGCTCCGGACAGGGAGACGCAGATACGCAGTATTTT
>15|TRBD2|TRBJ2-1|NA|TRBV4-1
CASSQEGTSGREQFF
TGCGCCAGCAGCCAAGAAGGGACTAGCGGGAGGGAGCAGTTCTTC
>12|NA|TRBJ2-5|NA|TRBV15
CATSSLLGTQYF
TGTGCCACCAGCAGCCTTCTAGGGACCCAGTACTTC
>15|TRBD1|TRBJ1-2|NA|TRBV3-1/TRBV3-2
CASSDTGQGAYGYTF
TGTGCCAGCAGCGATACTGGACAGGGGGCCTATGGCTACACCTTC
>15|TRBD1|TRBJ2-7|once|TRBV28
CASSLWDRVAYEQYF
TGTGCCAGCAGTTTATGGGACAGGGTAGCCTACGAGCAGTACTTC
>15|NA|TRBJ2-3|NA|TRBV21-1
CASSRPAGGPDTQYF
TGTGCCAGCAGCAGACCGGCGGGGGGGCCAGATACGCAGTATTTT
>15|TRBD2|TRBJ2-3|NA|TRBV10-2
CASRDLAEITDTQYF
TGCGCCAGCAGGGACCTAGCGGAGATCACAGATACGCAGTATTTT